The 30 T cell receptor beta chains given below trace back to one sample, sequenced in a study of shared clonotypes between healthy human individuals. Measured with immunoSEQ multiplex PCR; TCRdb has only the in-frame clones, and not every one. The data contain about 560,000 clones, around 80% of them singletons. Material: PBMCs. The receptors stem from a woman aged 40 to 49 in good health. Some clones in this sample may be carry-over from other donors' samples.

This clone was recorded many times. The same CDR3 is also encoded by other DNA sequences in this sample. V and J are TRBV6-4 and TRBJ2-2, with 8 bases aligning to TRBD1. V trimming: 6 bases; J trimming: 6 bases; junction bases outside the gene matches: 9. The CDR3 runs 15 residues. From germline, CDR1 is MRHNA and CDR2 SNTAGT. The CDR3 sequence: CASREETGASGELFF. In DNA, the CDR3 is TGTGCCAGCAGAGAGGAGACAGGGGCGTCCGGGGAGCTGTTTTTT.

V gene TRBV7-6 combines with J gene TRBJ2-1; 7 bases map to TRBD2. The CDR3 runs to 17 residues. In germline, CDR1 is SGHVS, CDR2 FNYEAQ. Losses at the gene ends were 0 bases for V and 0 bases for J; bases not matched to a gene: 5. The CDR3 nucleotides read TGTGCCAGCAGCTTAGCGTGGCCTAGCGGCTCCTACAATGAGCAGTTCTTC. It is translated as CASSLAWPSGSYNEQFF.

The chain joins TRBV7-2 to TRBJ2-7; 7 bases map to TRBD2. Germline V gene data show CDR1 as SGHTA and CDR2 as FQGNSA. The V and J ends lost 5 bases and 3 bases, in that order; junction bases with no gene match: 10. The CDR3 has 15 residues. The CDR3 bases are TGTGCCAGCAGCCTTTTCGGGGGGAACTTCTACGAGCAGTACTTC. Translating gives CASSLFGGNFYEQYF.

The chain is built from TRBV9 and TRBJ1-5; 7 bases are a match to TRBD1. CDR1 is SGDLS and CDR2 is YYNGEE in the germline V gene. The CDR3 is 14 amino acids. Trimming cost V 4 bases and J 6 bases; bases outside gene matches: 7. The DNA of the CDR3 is TGTGCCAGCAGCCCCACAGGGGAAGCTCAGCCCCAGCATTTT. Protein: CASSPTGEAQPQHF.

This CDR3 reads CASSLTTGGIDNEQFF. In DNA, the CDR3 is TGTGCCAGCAGCTTAACGACAGGGGGCATCGACAATGAGCAGTTCTTC. The chain employs TRBV7-3 and TRBJ2-1; TRBD1 agrees at 10 bases. Looked up from germline, CDR1 is SGHTA and CDR2 is FQGTGA. Germline trimming cut 0 bases from V and 5 bases from J; bases unmatched to any gene: 4. The CDR3 contains 16 residues.

Here the CDR3 DNA reads TGTGCCAGCAGCCTCAACAGCGGGGGGGGCACAGATACGCAGTATTTT. Amino acid sequence: CASSLNSGGGTDTQYF. J is TRBJ2-3 and V is TRBV13; 10 positions match TRBD2. This CDR3 has 16 amino acids. V lost 5 bases to trimming and J lost 1 base; unmatched junction nucleotides: 6. Germline CDR1 and CDR2: PRHDT and FYEKMQ (reference sequence).

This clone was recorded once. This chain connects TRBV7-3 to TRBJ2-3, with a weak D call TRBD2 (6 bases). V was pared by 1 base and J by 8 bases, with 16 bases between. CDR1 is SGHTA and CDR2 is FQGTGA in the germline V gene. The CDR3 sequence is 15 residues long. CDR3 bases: TGTGCCAGCAGCTTAATGGTCGGAGGGGTGGGTACGCAGTATTTT. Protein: CASSLMVGGVGTQYF.

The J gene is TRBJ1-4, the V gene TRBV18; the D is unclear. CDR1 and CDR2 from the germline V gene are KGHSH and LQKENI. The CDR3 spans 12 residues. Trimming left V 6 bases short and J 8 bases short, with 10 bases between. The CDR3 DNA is TGTGCCAGCTCGGAGGGTCAGGAAAAACTGTTTTTT. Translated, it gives CASSEGQEKLFF.

CDR3 loop: CASSGVVGGYEQYF. In DNA, the CDR3 is TGTGCCAGCAGTGGTGTAGTTGGGGGCTACGAGCAGTACTTC. V usage is TRBV2 and J usage is TRBJ2-7, with D possibly being TRBD1 or TRBD2 (5 bases each). Trimming took off 4 bases at V and 3 bases at J, with 13 bases between the two ends. The CDR3 extends over 14 amino acids. CDR1 and CDR2 (germline): SNHLY, FYNNEI.

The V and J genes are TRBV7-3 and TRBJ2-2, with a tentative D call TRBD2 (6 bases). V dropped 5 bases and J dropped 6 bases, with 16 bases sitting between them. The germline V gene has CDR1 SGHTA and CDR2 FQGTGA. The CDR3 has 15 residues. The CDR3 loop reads CASSPAGGRAGELFF. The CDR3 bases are TGTGCCAGCAGCCCCGCCGGGGGTCGGGCCGGGGAGCTGTTTTTT. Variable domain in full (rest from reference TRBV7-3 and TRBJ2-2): GAGVSQTPSNKVTEKGKYVELRCDPISGHTALYWYRQSLGQGPEFLIYFQGTGAADDSGLPNDRFFAVRPEGSVSTLKIQRTERGDSAVYLCASSPAGGRAGELFFGEGSRLTVL.

CDR3 amino acids: CASSYPGLAGDEQFF. The CDR3 DNA sequence: TGTGCCAGCAGTTACCCCGGACTAGCGGGAGATGAGCAGTTCTTC. The gene calls are TRBV6-6 and TRBJ2-1, with 13 bases lining up with TRBD2. Germline V gene sequence: CDR1 MNHNY, CDR2 SVGAGI (reference sequence). This CDR3 region has 15 residues. V shed 2 bases, J shed 8 bases, and the junction held 3 bases outside the gene matches.

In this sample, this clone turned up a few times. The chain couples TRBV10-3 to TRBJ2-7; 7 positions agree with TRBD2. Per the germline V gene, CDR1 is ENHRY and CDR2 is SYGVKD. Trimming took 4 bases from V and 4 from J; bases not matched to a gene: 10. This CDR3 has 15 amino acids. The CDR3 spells CAISATDPGGYEQYF. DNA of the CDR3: TGTGCCATCAGTGCTACGGATCCGGGAGGATACGAGCAGTACTTC.

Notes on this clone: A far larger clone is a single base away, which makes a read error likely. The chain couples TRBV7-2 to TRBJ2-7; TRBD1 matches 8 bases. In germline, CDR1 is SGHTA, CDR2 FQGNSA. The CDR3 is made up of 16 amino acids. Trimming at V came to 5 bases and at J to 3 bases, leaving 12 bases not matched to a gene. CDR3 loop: CASSHLRAGGLYEQYF. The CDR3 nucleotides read TGTGCCAGCAGCCACCTTAGGGCAGGGGGCCTCTACGAGCAGTACTTC.

This CDR3 reads CASSLSESLGSNQPQHF. The DNA of the CDR3 is TGTGCCAGCAGCCTGTCGGAGTCTCTTGGTAGCAATCAGCCCCAGCATTTT. The chain recombines TRBV5-4 with TRBJ1-5; D ambiguous. The CDR3 extends over 17 amino acids. Germline CDR1 and CDR2: SGHNT and YYREEE (reference sequence). Trimming pared 4 bases from V and 0 bases from J, leaving 17 bases between.

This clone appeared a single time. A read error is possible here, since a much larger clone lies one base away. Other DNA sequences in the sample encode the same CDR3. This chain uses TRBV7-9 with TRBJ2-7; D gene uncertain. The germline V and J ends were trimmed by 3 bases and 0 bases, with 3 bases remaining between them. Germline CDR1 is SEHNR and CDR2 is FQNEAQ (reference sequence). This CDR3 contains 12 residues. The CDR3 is CASSLSSYEQYF. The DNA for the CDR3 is TGTGCCAGCAGCTTGAGCTCCTACGAGCAGTACTTC.

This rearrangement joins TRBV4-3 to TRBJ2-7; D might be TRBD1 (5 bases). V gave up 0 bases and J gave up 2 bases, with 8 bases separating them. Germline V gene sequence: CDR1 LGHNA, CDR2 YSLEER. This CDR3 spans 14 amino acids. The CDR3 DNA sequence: TGCGCCAGCAGCCAAGAGATCAGGGCCTACGAGCAGTACTTC. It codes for CASSQEIRAYEQYF.

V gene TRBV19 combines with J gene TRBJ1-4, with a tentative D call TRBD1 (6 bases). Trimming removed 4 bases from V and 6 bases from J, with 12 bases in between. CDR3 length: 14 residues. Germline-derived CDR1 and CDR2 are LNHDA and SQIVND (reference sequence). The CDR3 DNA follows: TGTGCCAGTAGTAGAACAGGGAAAGATGAAAAACTGTTTTTT. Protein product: CASSRTGKDEKLFF.

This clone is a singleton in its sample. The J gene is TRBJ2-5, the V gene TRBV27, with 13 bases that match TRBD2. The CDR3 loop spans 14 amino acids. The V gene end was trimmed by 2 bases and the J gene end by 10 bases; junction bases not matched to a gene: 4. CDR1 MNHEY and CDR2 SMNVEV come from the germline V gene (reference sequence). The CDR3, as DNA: TGTGCCAGCAGTTTAGGAGGACTAGCGGGAGTCCAGTACTTC. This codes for CASSLGGLAGVQYF.

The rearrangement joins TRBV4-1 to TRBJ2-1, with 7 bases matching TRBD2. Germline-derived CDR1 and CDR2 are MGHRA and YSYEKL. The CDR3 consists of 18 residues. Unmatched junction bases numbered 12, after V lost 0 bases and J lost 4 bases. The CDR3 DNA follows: TGCGCCAGCAGCCAAGATCGGCCTTGGGGCGGGGGATACAATGAGCAGTTCTTC. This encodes CASSQDRPWGGGYNEQFF.

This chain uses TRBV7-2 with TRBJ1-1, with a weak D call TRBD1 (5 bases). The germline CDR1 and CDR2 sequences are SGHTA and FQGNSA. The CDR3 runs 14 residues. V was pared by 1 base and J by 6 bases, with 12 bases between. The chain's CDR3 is CASSLVAQGSEAFF. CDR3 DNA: TGTGCCAGCAGCTTAGTAGCTCAGGGCTCTGAAGCTTTCTTT.

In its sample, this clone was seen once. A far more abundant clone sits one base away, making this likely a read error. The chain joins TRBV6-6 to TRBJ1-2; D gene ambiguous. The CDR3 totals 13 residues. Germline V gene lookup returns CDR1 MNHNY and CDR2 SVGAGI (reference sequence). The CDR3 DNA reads TGTGCCAGCAGTCCTTCTCCCAACTATTGCTACACCTTC. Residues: CASSPSPNYCYTF.

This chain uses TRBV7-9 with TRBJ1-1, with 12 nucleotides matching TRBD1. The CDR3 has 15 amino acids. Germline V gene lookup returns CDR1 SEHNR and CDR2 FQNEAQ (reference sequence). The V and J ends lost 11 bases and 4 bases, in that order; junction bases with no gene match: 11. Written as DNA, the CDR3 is TGTGCCGGGTCCGGGGACAGGGGGCCTCTCACTGAAGCTTTCTTT. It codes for CAGSGDRGPLTEAFF.

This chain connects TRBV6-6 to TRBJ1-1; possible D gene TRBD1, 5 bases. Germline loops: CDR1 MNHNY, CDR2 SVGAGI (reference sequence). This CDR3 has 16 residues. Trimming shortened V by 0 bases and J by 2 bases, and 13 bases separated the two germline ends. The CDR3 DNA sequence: TGTGCCAGCAGTTACTCGGCAGGGTCCGCCAACACTGAAGCTTTCTTT. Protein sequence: CASSYSAGSANTEAFF.

This CDR3 reads CASSPETAAAYEQFF. CDR3 nucleotides: TGTGCCAGCAGCCCCGAGACAGCTGCCGCCTATGAGCAGTTCTTC. This chain links TRBV5-4 with TRBJ2-1; perhaps TRBD1 as D (5 bases). Germline loops: CDR1 SGHNT, CDR2 YYREEE (reference sequence). The CDR3 is made up of 15 amino acids. The V end lost 4 bases, the J end lost 8 bases, and 19 bases lay between the germline ends.

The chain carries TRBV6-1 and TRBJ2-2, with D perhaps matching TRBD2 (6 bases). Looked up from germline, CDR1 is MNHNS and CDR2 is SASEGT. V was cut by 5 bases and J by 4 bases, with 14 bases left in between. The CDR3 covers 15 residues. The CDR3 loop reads CASSWGGTTTGELFF. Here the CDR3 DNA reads TGTGCCAGCAGTTGGGGCGGGACGACCACCGGGGAGCTGTTTTTT.

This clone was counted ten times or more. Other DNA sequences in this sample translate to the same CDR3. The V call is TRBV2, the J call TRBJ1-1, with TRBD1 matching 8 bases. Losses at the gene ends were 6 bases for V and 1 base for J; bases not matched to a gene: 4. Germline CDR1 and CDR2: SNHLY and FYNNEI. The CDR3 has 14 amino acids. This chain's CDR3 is CASRTGQGNTEAFF. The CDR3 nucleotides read TGTGCCAGCAGGACTGGACAGGGGAACACTGAAGCTTTCTTT.

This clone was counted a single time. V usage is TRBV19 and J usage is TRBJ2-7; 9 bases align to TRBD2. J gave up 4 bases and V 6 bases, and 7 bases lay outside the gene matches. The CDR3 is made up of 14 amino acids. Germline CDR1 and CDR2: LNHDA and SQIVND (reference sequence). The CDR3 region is CASSPLAGSYEQYF. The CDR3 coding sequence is TGTGCCAGTAGCCCCCTAGCGGGATCATACGAGCAGTACTTC. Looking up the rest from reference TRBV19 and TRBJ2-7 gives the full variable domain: DGGITQSPKYLFRKEGQNVTLSCEQNLNHDAMYWYRQDPGQGLRLIYYSQIVNDFQKGDIAEGYSVSREKKESFPLTVTSAQKNPTAFYLCASSPLAGSYEQYFGPGTRLTVT.

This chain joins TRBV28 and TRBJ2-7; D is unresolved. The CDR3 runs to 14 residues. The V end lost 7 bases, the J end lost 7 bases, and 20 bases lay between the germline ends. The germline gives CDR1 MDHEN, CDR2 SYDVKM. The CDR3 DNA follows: TGTGCCAGCACCACTTCCCCCGCTACGAGGGAGCAGTACTTC. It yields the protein CASTTSPATREQYF.

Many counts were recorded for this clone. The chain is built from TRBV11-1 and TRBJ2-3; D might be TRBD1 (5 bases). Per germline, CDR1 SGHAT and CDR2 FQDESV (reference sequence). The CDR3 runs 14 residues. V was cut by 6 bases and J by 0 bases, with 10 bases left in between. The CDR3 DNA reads TGTGCCAGCAGTCTCGACAGCAGCACAGATACGCAGTATTTT. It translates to CASSLDSSTDTQYF. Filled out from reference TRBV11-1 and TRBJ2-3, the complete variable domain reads EAEVAQSPRYKITEKSQAVAFWCDPISGHATLYWYRQILGQGPELLVQFQDESVVDDSQLPKDRFSAERLKGVDSTLKIQPAELGDSAMYLCASSLDSSTDTQYFGPGTRLTVL.

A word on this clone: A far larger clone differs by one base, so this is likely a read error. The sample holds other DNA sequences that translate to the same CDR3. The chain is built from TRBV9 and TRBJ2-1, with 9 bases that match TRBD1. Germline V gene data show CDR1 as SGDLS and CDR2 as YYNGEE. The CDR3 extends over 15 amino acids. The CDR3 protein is CASTTTGQGYDEQFF. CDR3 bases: TGCGCCAGCACCACCACGGGACAGGGTTATGATGAGCAGTTCTTC.